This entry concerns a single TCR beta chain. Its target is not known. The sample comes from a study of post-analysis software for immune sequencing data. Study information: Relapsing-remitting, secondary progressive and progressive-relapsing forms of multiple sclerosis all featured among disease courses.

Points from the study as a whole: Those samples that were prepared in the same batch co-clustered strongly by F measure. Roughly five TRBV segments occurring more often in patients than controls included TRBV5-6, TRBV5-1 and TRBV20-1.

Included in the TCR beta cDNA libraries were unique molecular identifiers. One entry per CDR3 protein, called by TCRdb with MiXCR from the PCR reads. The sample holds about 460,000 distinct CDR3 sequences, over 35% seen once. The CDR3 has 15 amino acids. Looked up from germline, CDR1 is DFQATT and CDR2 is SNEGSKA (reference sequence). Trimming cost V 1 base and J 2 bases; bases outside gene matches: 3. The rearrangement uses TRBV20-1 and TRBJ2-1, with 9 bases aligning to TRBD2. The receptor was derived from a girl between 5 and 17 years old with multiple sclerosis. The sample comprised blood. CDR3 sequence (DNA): TGCAGTGCTAGAGGGTCTAGCGGGGCCTACAATGAGCAGTTCTTC. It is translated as CSARGSSGAYNEQFF.